The clone carrying this T cell receptor (beta chain) was seen just once. No antigen is known for it. This specimen comes from a study of radiation and T cells in renal cell carcinoma. Study summary: Nephrectomy followed 15 Gy stereotactic body radiation by 4 weeks.

Study-wide findings and caveats: Without pretreatment biopsies, baseline tumor clonotype presence was undetermined. In blood, top tumor clones expanded by 2 weeks, shrinking by 4.

The germline gives CDR1 SGHNT, CDR2 YENEEA. With 4 bases removed from V and 3 bases from J, the gap between germline ends came to 14 bases. The CDR3 runs 15 residues. Clones were sequenced by immunoSEQ multiplex PCR, and TCRdb holds only the in-frame ones, with some missing. The table records 55,000 to 65,000 clones, about three quarters of them present only once. The time point was: baseline pretreatment blood. This sample's treatment: 15 Gy SBRT to primary tumor, nephrectomy 4 weeks later. This renal cell carcinoma was of the clear cell type. The origin of this receptor is a man between 60 and 70 years old with renal cell carcinoma. The rearrangement links TRBV11-3 to TRBJ2-3; tentatively, D is TRBD2 (6 bases). The sample was blood, taken from a patient whose treatment included radiotherapy and nephrectomy. Written as DNA, the CDR3 is TGTGCCAGCAGCTCCGACCCGACTAGTACAGATACGCAGTATTTT. Translated: CASSSDPTSTDTQYF.